The 28 T cell receptor beta chains below were found in one sample sequenced in a study of CD8 T cells in ankylosing spondylitis (dated by TCRdb to 2016 to 2017). Library prep was done by 5' RACE. The sequencing machine was an Illumina HiSeq 2500. The public sequencing data were trimmed at Q25 with fastp and processed into clonotypes with MiXCR by TCRdb, which kept only in-frame beta chains. Each CDR3 protein appears once, grouped with its most common genes and DNA. Counted in this sample were about 240,000 distinct CDR3 sequences; over 8.5% of them appeared once. Of the sample, 6.8% is held by the ten largest clones. Source material: blood, either unsorted or a sorted T cell fraction (not recorded which). These receptors all stem from a male donor with ankylosing spondylitis or in good health (not recorded which).

V gene TRBV5-1 combines with J gene TRBJ2-5; 12 bases are shared with TRBD2. This CDR3 comprises 16 residues. J gave up 4 bases and V 2 bases, and 6 bases lay outside the gene matches. CDR1 is SGHRS and CDR2 is YFSETQ in the germline V gene. The CDR3 coding sequence is TGCGCCAGCAGCTTACCTAGCGGGGGGGCCGGAGAGACCCAGTACTTC. Translated, it gives CASSLPSGGAGETQYF. The whole variable domain, filled in from reference TRBV5-1 and TRBJ2-5, reads KAGVTQTPRYLIKTRGQQVTLSCSPISGHRSVSWYQQTPGQGLQFLFEYFSETQRNKGNFPGRFSGRQFSNSRSEMNVSTLELGDSALYLCASSLPSGGAGETQYFGPGTRLLVL.

The sample holds many counts of this clonotype. The rearrangement joins TRBV5-1 to TRBJ1-1, with D hard to call. Deletions cut 4 bases from V and 0 bases from J, with 13 bases between. Germline CDR1 and CDR2: SGHRS and YFSETQ. There are 15 residues in the CDR3. The CDR3 reads CASSPRGNLNTEAFF. The CDR3, as DNA: TGCGCCAGCAGCCCCCGGGGTAACCTGAACACTGAAGCTTTCTTT.

This clonotype was counted ten times or more. This chain joins TRBV27 and TRBJ1-6, with D perhaps TRBD1 (5 bases). V dropped 5 bases and J dropped 8 bases, with 16 bases sitting between them. The germline V gene has CDR1 MNHEY and CDR2 SMNVEV (reference sequence). The CDR3 extends over 15 amino acids. CDR3 in amino acids: CASSPWGEKHSPLHF. The CDR3, as DNA: TGTGCCAGCAGTCCTTGGGGGGAAAAGCATTCACCCCTCCACTTT.

This clonotype has at least ten counts. The V call is TRBV20-1, the J call TRBJ2-7, with D tentatively TRBD2 (6 bases). This CDR3 spans 15 amino acids. The ends were cut back, 5 bases at V and 4 bases at J, with 21 bases in the middle. CDR1 and CDR2 from the germline V gene are DFQATT and SNEGSKA (reference sequence). The CDR3 spells CSALGSGRGQYEQYF. In nucleotides, the CDR3 is TGCAGTGCTCTAGGTAGCGGACGGGGTCAATACGAGCAGTACTTC.

This clonotype was observed many times. The chain uses TRBV6-2 or TRBV6-3 and TRBJ2-3, with 7 bases lining up with TRBD2. This CDR3 region has 20 residues. V lost 2 bases, J lost 0 bases, and 17 bases stayed unmatched. CDR1 and CDR2 from the germline V gene are MNHEY and SVGEGT. The CDR3 bases are TGTGCCAGCAGTTACCCCCTCTCCAGGACTAGTTTCCCAAGCACAGATACGCAGTATTTT. It is translated as CASSYPLSRTSFPSTDTQYF.

This clonotype was seen ten or more times. The rearrangement uses TRBV29-1 and TRBJ2-7; D is possibly TRBD1 (6 bases). Germline lookup yields CDR1 SQVTM and CDR2 ANQGSEA. The CDR3 covers 13 residues. Trimming pared 3 bases from V and 6 bases from J, leaving 15 bases between. The CDR3 loop is CSVDRGLSGEQYF. DNA for the CDR3: TGCAGCGTTGACAGGGGCCTTTCTGGCGAGCAGTACTTC.

The chain links TRBV20-1 to TRBJ2-7; 8 positions agree with TRBD2. The germline V gene has CDR1 DFQATT and CDR2 SNEGSKA (reference sequence). The CDR3 is 15 residues long. The V segment lost 3 bases and the J segment 4 bases; nucleotides outside the gene matches: 11. The CDR3 loop is CSARSSGIRSYEQYF. For the CDR3, the DNA is TGCAGTGCTAGGAGTAGCGGGATCAGATCGTACGAGCAGTACTTC.

This clonotype was counted at least ten times. The genes are TRBV12-3 or TRBV12-4 and TRBJ1-3; the D is unclear. This CDR3 is built from 15 residues. Trimming shortened V by 1 base and J by 0 bases, and 7 bases separated the two germline ends. CDR3 region: CASSLDSFSGNTIYF. The CDR3, as DNA: TGTGCCAGCAGTTTAGACAGCTTCTCTGGAAACACCATATATTTT.

The table lists this clonotype with many counts. This rearrangement joins TRBV30 to TRBJ1-2; 8 bases match TRBD1. The CDR3 has 13 amino acids. The ends lost 1 base at V and 8 bases at J; junction bases unmatched: 6. Germline CDR1 and CDR2: GTSNPN and SVGIG (reference sequence). The CDR3 region has the DNA TGTGCCTGGAGTGGGCAGGGGGCGACCGGCTACACCTTC. This sequence encodes CAWSGQGATGYTF.

This clonotype has at least ten counts. The gene calls are TRBV12-3 or TRBV12-4 and TRBJ2-2; 11 nucleotides align to TRBD2. The CDR3 consists of 16 residues. V trimming: 5 bases; J trimming: 8 bases; junction bases outside the gene matches: 10. CDR3 region: CASSPLAGGRRGELFF. CDR3 sequence (DNA): TGTGCCAGCAGTCCCCTAGCGGGGGGCCGTCGGGGGGAGCTGTTTTTT.

This clonotype was counted ten times or more. The chain has TRBV28 and TRBJ2-7; the D gene is possibly TRBD2 (6 bases). The CDR3 has 14 residues. Trimming stripped 6 bases from V and 1 base from J, with 13 bases between. Germline CDR1 and CDR2: MDHEN and SYDVKM. CDR3 sequence: CASRLRETSYEQYF. The CDR3 bases are TGTGCCAGCAGGCTTCGGGAGACTTCCTACGAGCAGTACTTC.

This clonotype was observed at least ten times. This chain connects TRBV5-1 to TRBJ2-3, with a tentative D call TRBD2 (7 bases). Germline CDR1 SGHRS, CDR2 YFSETQ. Trimming removed 0 bases at V and 5 bases at J, with 16 bases between. The CDR3 spans 16 residues. The CDR3 DNA reads as TGCGCCAGCAGCTTGGCTCGGGGGGCGCGGAAAGATACGCAGTATTTT. Translation: CASSLARGARKDTQYF. The full variable domain, with the rest looked up from reference TRBV5-1 and TRBJ2-3, is KAGVTQTPRYLIKTRGQQVTLSCSPISGHRSVSWYQQTPGQGLQFLFEYFSETQRNKGNFPGRFSGRQFSNSRSEMNVSTLELGDSALYLCASSLARGARKDTQYFGPGTRLTVL.

Many counts were recorded for this clonotype. This chain links TRBV12-3 or TRBV12-4 with TRBJ1-1; D gene ambiguous. The CDR3 runs to 13 residues. Trimming took 3 bases from V and 5 from J, leaving 10 bases between them. CDR3 sequence (DNA): TGTGCCAGCAGTTTGGGATCGAGGACTGAAGCTTTCTTT. Amino acids: CASSLGSRTEAFF.

In its sample, this clonotype was seen many times. The chain has TRBV5-6 and TRBJ1-5, with 7 bases lining up with TRBD1. J was trimmed by 3 bases and V by 1 base; bases with no gene match: 1. CDR3 length: 14 residues. In germline, CDR1 is SGHDT, CDR2 YYEEEE. In DNA, the CDR3 is TGTGCCAGCAGCTTGACAGGGGCCAATCAGCCCCAGCATTTT. Its translation is CASSLTGANQPQHF.

The chain links TRBV30 to TRBJ2-1; D ambiguous. V shed 2 bases and J shed 6 bases, with 8 bases lying between them. The length of the CDR3 is 12 residues. Germline V gene sequence: CDR1 GTSNPN, CDR2 SVGIG (reference sequence). The CDR3 is CAWSLASNEQFF. The CDR3 DNA reads as TGTGCCTGGAGTTTGGCCTCCAATGAGCAGTTCTTC.

Ten or more counts support this clonotype. The V gene is TRBV9, the J gene TRBJ2-7, with D uncertain. This CDR3 is built from 13 residues. V gave up 4 bases and J gave up 4 bases, with 12 bases separating them. From germline, CDR1 is SGDLS and CDR2 YYNGEE. Here the CDR3 DNA reads TGTGCCAGCAGCACCGGCTCAGGTTACGAGCAGTACTTC. It translates to CASSTGSGYEQYF.

This clonotype has at least ten counts. V usage is TRBV12-3 or TRBV12-4 and J usage is TRBJ2-2; a weak D match, TRBD1 (6 bases). This CDR3 has 14 residues. Trimming shortened V by 5 bases and J by 6 bases, and 13 bases separated the two germline ends. The CDR3 here is CASSVWGQAGELFF. DNA for the CDR3: TGTGCCAGCAGTGTTTGGGGGCAAGCCGGGGAGCTGTTTTTT.

The table lists this clonotype with many counts. The V and J genes are TRBV12-3 or TRBV12-4 and TRBJ2-7; D call uncertain. V lost 4 bases and J lost 0, with 1 base in between. The CDR3 covers 11 residues. The CDR3: CASSYSYEQYF. Here the CDR3 DNA reads TGTGCCAGCAGTTACTCCTACGAGCAGTACTTC.

This clonotype has only a few counts. The rearrangement joins TRBV7-6 to TRBJ2-1; D might be TRBD2 (5 bases). The V end lost 0 bases, the J end lost 6 bases, and 6 bases lay between the germline ends. Germline V lookup: CDR1 SGHVS, CDR2 FNYEAQ. CDR3 size: 13 residues. The CDR3 DNA reads as TGTGCCAGCAGCTTAGCGGACTTCAATGAGCAGTTCTTC. It encodes CASSLADFNEQFF.

This clonotype was seen at least ten times. This chain joins TRBV7-2 and TRBJ2-7, with TRBD2 as a possible D gene (6 bases). The germline V gene has CDR1 SGHTA and CDR2 FQGNSA. V gave up 1 base and J gave up 4 bases, with 11 bases separating them. The CDR3 is 14 amino acids. CDR3 bases: TGTGCCAGCAGCTTAGGAGGGAGGTTATACGAGCAGTACTTC. Its translation: CASSLGGRLYEQYF.

The chain has TRBV11-1 and TRBJ2-5, with unresolved D. Germline V gene data show CDR1 as SGHAT and CDR2 as FQDESV (reference sequence). The V and J ends lost 5 bases and 5 bases respectively, with 12 bases between them. This CDR3 has 13 residues. CDR3 DNA sequence: TGTGCCAGCAGCGATAGAATTTCGGAGACCCAGTACTTC. It codes for CASSDRISETQYF.

This clonotype was detected ten times or more. This chain uses TRBV10-3 with TRBJ1-1, with a tentative D call TRBD1 (5 bases). Trimming cost V 6 bases and J 3 bases, with 17 bases left between them. Looked up from germline, CDR1 is ENHRY and CDR2 is SYGVKD. The CDR3 runs 15 residues. CDR3: CAIRGGEEKDTEAFF. The CDR3 nucleotides are TGTGCCATCAGGGGGGGGGAGGAAAAGGACACTGAAGCTTTCTTT.

This clonotype was seen many times. The rearrangement uses TRBV20-1 and TRBJ2-7; 10 bases are shared with TRBD2. The CDR3 has 14 residues. CDR1 and CDR2 (germline): DFQATT, SNEGSKA (reference sequence). The trim removed 4 bases at V and 3 bases at J, leaving 6 bases unmatched. CDR3 nucleotide sequence: TGCAGTGCTACTACTAGCGGGGACTACTACGAGCAGTACTTC. Its translation: CSATTSGDYYEQYF.

This clonotype was counted many times. CDR3 region: CAIRGSYEQYF. CDR3 nucleotides: TGTGCCATCAGGGGGAGTTACGAGCAGTACTTC. V gene TRBV10-3 combines with J gene TRBJ2-7, with a weak D call TRBD2 (5 bases). The V gene lost 6 bases and the J gene lost 4 bases, with 7 bases spanning the gap. The CDR3 runs 11 residues. The germline gives CDR1 ENHRY, CDR2 SYGVKD.

At least ten counts were recorded for this clonotype. This chain links TRBV11-2 with TRBJ1-2; D gene ambiguous. CDR3 length: 13 amino acids. Trimming stripped 5 bases from V and 0 bases from J, with 7 bases between. Per germline, CDR1 SGHAT and CDR2 FQNNGV. DNA of the CDR3: TGTGCCAGCAGCCTACAGTCTAACTATGGCTACACCTTC. Protein: CASSLQSNYGYTF.

V and J are TRBV12-3 or TRBV12-4 and TRBJ1-2; tentative D call: TRBD1 (6 bases). CDR3 length: 15 residues. Deletions cut 6 bases from V and 4 bases from J, with 18 bases between. This chain's CDR3 is CASSTGLTGGYGYTF. The CDR3 bases are TGTGCCAGCAGCACAGGGCTGACAGGAGGCTATGGCTACACCTTC.

This clonotype came up many times. This chain uses TRBV7-9 with TRBJ2-1; TRBD2 matches at 10 bases. The germline gives CDR1 SEHNR, CDR2 FQNEAQ (reference sequence). The CDR3 has 16 amino acids. The J segment lost 0 bases and the V segment lost 3 bases, leaving 2 bases of the junction unmatched. CDR3 sequence reads: CASSFSGGTSYNEQFF. In DNA form, the CDR3 reads TGTGCCAGCAGCTTTAGCGGGGGGACCTCCTACAATGAGCAGTTCTTC.

In this sample, this clonotype turned up many times. J is TRBJ2-3 and V is TRBV3-1; tentatively, D is TRBD2 (6 bases). Per germline, CDR1 LGHDT and CDR2 YNNKEL (reference sequence). The germline V and J ends were trimmed by 1 base and 2 bases, with 16 bases remaining between them. CDR3 size: 17 residues. CDR3: CASSQGVRGYITDTQYF. As DNA, the CDR3 is TGTGCCAGCAGCCAAGGGGTCCGGGGGTACATCACAGATACGCAGTATTTT.